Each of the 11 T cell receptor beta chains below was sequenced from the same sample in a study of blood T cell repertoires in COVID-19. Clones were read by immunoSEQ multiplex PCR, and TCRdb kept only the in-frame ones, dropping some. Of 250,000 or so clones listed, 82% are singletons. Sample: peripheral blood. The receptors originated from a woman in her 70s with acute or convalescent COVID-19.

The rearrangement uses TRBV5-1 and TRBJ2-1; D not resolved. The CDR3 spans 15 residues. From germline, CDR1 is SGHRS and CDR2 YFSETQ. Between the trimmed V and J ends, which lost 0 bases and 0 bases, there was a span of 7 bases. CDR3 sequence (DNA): TGCGCCAGCAGCTTGGCCCCGAGCTCCTACAATGAGCAGTTCTTC. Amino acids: CASSLAPSSYNEQFF. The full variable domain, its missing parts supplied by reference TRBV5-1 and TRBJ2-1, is KAGVTQTPRYLIKTRGQQVTLSCSPISGHRSVSWYQQTPGQGLQFLFEYFSETQRNKGNFPGRFSGRQFSNSRSEMNVSTLELGDSALYLCASSLAPSSYNEQFFGPGTRLTVL.

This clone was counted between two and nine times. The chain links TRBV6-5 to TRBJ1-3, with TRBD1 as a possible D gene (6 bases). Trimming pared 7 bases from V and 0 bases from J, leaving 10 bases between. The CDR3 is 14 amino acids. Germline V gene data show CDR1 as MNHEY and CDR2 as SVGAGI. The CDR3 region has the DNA TGTGCCAGCAACTCCAGGGGCTCTGGAAACACCATATATTTT. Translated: CASNSRGSGNTIYF.

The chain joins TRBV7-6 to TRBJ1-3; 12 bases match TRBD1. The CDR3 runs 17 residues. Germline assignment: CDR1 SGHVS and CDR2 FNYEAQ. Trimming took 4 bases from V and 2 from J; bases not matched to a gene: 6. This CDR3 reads CASSSRGTGGTGNTIYF. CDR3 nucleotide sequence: TGTGCCAGCAGCTCCCGGGGGACAGGGGGCACTGGAAACACCATATATTTT.

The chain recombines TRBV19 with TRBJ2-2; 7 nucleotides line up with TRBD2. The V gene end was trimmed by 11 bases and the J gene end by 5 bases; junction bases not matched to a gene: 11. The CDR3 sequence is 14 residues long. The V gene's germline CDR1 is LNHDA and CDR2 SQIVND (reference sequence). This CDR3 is CASTRLAETGELFF. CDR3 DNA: TGTGCCTCAACGAGGCTAGCGGAAACCGGGGAGCTGTTTTTT. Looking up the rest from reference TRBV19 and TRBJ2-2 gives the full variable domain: DGGITQSPKYLFRKEGQNVTLSCEQNLNHDAMYWYRQDPGQGLRLIYYSQIVNDFQKGDIAEGYSVSREKKESFPLTVTSAQKNPTAFYLCASTRLAETGELFFGEGSRLTVL.

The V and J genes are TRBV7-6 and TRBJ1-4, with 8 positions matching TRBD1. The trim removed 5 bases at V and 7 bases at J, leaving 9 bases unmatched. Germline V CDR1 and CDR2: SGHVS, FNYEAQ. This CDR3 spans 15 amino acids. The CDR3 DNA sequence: TGTGCCAGCAGCCCTCGGGACAGGACCCCTGAAAAACTGTTTTTT. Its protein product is CASSPRDRTPEKLFF.

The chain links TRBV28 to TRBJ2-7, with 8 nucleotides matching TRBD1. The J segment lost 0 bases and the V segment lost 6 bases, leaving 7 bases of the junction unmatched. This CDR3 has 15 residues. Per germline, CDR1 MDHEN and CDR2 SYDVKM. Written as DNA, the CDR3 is TGTGCCAGCAGACCGACAGGGGAGGCCTCCTACGAGCAGTACTTC. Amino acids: CASRPTGEASYEQYF.

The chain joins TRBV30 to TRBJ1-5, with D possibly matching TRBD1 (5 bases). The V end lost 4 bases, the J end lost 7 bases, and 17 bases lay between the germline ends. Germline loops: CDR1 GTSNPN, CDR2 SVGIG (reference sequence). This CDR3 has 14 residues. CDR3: CAWTPLSQGQPQHF. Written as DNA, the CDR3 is TGTGCCTGGACCCCTTTAAGCCAGGGACAGCCCCAGCATTTT.

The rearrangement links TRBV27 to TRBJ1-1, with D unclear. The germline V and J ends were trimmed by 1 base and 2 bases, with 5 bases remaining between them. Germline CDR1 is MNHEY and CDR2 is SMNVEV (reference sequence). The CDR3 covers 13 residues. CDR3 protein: CASSLFSNTEAFF. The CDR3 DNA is TGTGCCAGCAGTTTATTTTCTAACACTGAAGCTTTCTTT.

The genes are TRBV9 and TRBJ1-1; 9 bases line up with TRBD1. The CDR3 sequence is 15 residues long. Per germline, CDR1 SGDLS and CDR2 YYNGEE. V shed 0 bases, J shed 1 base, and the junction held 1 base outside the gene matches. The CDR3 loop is CASSVGTGENTEAFF. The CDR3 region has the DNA TGTGCCAGCAGCGTAGGGACAGGGGAGAACACTGAAGCTTTCTTT. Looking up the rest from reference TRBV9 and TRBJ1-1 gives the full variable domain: DSGVTQTPKHLITATGQRVTLRCSPRSGDLSVYWYQQSLDQGLQFLIQYYNGEERAKGNILERFSAQQFPDLHSELNLSSLELGDSALYFCASSVGTGENTEAFFGQGTRLTVV.

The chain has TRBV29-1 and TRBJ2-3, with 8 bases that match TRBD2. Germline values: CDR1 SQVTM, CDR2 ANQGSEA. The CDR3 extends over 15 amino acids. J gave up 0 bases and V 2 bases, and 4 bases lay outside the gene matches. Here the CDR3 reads CSVERRGDSTDTQYF. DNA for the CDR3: TGCAGCGTTGAAAGGCGGGGGGACAGCACAGATACGCAGTATTTT.

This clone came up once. The CDR3 spells CASSSGGGTYGYTF. The CDR3 DNA reads TGTGCCAGCAGTTCCGGGGGGGGAACCTATGGCTACACCTTC. The chain uses TRBV6-5 and TRBJ1-2, with D tentatively TRBD1 (5 bases). Between the trimmed V and J ends, which lost 4 bases and 4 bases, there was a span of 13 bases. Looked up from germline, CDR1 is MNHEY and CDR2 is SVGAGI. This CDR3 is built from 14 residues.